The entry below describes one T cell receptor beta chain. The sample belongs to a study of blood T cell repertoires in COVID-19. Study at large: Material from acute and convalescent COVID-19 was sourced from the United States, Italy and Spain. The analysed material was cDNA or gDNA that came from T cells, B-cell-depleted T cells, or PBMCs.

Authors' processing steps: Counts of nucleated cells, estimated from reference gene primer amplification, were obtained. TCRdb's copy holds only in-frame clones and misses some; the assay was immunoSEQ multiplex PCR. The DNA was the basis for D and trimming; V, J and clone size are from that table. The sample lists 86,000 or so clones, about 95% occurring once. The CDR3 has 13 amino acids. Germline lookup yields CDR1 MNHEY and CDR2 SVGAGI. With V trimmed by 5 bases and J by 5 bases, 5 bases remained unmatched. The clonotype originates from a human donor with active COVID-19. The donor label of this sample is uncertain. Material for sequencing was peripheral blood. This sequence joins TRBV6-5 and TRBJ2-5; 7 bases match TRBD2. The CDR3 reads CASSSGERETQYF. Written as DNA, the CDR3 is TGTGCCAGCAGTAGCGGGGAGAGGGAGACCCAGTACTTC.